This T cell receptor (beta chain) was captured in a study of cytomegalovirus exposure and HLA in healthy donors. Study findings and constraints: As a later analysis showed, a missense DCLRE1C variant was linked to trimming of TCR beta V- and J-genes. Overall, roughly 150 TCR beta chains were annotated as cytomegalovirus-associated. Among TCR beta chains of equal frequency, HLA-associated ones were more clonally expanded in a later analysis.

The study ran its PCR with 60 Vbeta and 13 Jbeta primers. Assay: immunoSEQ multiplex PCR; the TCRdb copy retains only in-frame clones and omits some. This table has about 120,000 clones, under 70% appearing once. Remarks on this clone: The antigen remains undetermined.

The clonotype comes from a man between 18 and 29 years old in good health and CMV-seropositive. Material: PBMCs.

The CDR3, as DNA: TGTGCCAGCAGCCAAGGACCGGGAGTCCAATTACGAGGGCAGTACTTC. Protein sequence: CASSQGPGVQLRGQYF. The rearrangement joins TRBV4-2 to TRBJ2-7, with D possibly matching TRBD2 (6 bases). There are 16 residues in the CDR3. Looked up from germline, CDR1 is LGHNA and CDR2 is YNFKEQ. The V gene lost 1 base and the J gene lost 9 bases, with 22 bases spanning the gap.